These T cell receptor beta chains were read from a single sample in a study of blood T cell repertoires in COVID-19. The data were produced by immunoSEQ multiplex PCR, yet TCRdb's version contains in-frame clones alone and is incomplete. The sample shows some 180,000 clones, around 75% of them seen only once. The sequencing sample was made of peripheral blood. The origin of the receptors is a woman aged 40 to 49 with COVID-19, enrolled during active disease. The CDR3 runs from the conserved cysteine through the conserved F or W. A D gene is named only where the DNA matches it firmly. Rows give clone size only sometimes, using once, few, many, or a class for an expanded clone.

v_gene: TRBV11-2
d_gene: TRBD1
j_gene: TRBJ1-2
abundance: .
CDR3aa: CASSFEGQGRYTF
CDR3nt: TGTGCCAGCAGCTTCGAAGGACAGGGTCGCTACACCTTC

v_gene: TRBV11-2
d_gene: .
j_gene: TRBJ2-5
abundance: .
CDR3aa: CASSRSLTGMETQYF
CDR3nt: TGTGCCAGCAGCAGATCTTTGACAGGAATGGAGACCCAGTACTTC

v_gene: TRBV11-3
d_gene: TRBD2
j_gene: TRBJ2-1
abundance: .
CDR3aa: CASSLSSGDSYNEQFF
CDR3nt: TGTGCCAGCAGCTTATCAAGCGGGGACTCCTACAATGAGCAGTTCTTC

v_gene: TRBV27
d_gene: TRBD2
j_gene: TRBJ2-7
abundance: .
CDR3aa: CASSSGGQTPYEQYF
CDR3nt: TGTGCCAGCAGTTCGGGGGGTCAAACCCCTTACGAGCAGTACTTC

v_gene: TRBV6-5
d_gene: TRBD1
j_gene: TRBJ2-7
abundance: .
CDR3aa: CASSRDRGRYEQYF
CDR3nt: TGTGCCAGCAGCCGGGACAGGGGACGATACGAGCAGTACTTC

v_gene: TRBV2
d_gene: .
j_gene: TRBJ2-1
abundance: .
CDR3aa: CASSEVGRGEQFF
CDR3nt: TGTGCCAGCAGTGAAGTAGGAAGGGGTGAGCAGTTCTTC

v_gene: TRBV19
d_gene: .
j_gene: TRBJ2-5
abundance: .
CDR3aa: CASSSGPGQETQYF
CDR3nt: TGTGCCAGTAGTAGTGGTCCGGGCCAAGAGACCCAGTACTTC

v_gene: TRBV18
d_gene: TRBD1
j_gene: TRBJ1-1
abundance: .
CDR3aa: CASSRDRVNTEAFF
CDR3nt: TGTGCCAGCTCACGAGACAGGGTGAACACTGAAGCTTTCTTT

v_gene: TRBV5-4
d_gene: .
j_gene: TRBJ2-3
abundance: .
CDR3aa: CASSLRRGKGTDTQYF
CDR3nt: TGTGCCAGCAGCTTGCGTAGGGGTAAGGGCACAGATACGCAGTATTTT

v_gene: TRBV3-1/TRBV3-2
d_gene: TRBD2
j_gene: TRBJ2-1
abundance: .
CDR3aa: CASSQTPPGLAGGNEQFF
CDR3nt: TGTGCCAGCAGCCAGACGCCTCCGGGACTAGCGGGGGGGAATGAGCAGTTCTTC

v_gene: TRBV5-1
d_gene: TRBD2
j_gene: TRBJ2-3
abundance: .
CDR3aa: CASSQETSGGPSTDTQYF
CDR3nt: TGCGCCAGCAGCCAGGAGACTAGCGGGGGGCCAAGCACAGATACGCAGTATTTT

v_gene: TRBV3-1/TRBV3-2
d_gene: TRBD1
j_gene: TRBJ2-7
abundance: .
CDR3aa: CASSQTGTGEQYF
CDR3nt: TGTGCCAGCAGCCAGACAGGGACGGGAGAGCAGTACTTC

v_gene: TRBV5-1
d_gene: .
j_gene: TRBJ1-2
abundance: .
CDR3aa: CASSLEAIRYGYTF
CDR3nt: TGCGCCAGCAGCCTTGAAGCGATACGGTATGGCTACACCTTC

v_gene: TRBV3-1/TRBV3-2
d_gene: TRBD2
j_gene: TRBJ2-1
abundance: once
CDR3aa: CASSPPGLAGDEQFF
CDR3nt: TGTGCCAGCAGCCCGCCGGGACTAGCGGGAGATGAGCAGTTCTTC

v_gene: TRBV19
d_gene: TRBD2
j_gene: TRBJ2-3
abundance: .
CDR3aa: CASSPSGAFTDTQYF
CDR3nt: TGTGCCAGCTCCCCCAGCGGGGCTTTCACAGATACGCAGTATTTT

v_gene: TRBV11-1
d_gene: .
j_gene: TRBJ1-2
abundance: .
CDR3aa: CASSFSMSSSSGYTF
CDR3nt: TGTGCCAGCAGCTTTAGTATGAGCTCCTCTTCCGGCTACACCTTC

v_gene: TRBV10-1
d_gene: TRBD2
j_gene: TRBJ2-1
abundance: .
CDR3aa: CASSEGTRVHEQFF
CDR3nt: TGCGCCAGCAGTGAGGGGACTAGGGTCCATGAGCAGTTCTTC

v_gene: TRBV10-3
d_gene: TRBD1
j_gene: TRBJ2-2
abundance: few
CDR3aa: CAISGGRTGGDPGELFF
CDR3nt: TGTGCCATCAGTGGGGGGCGAACAGGGGGCGACCCCGGGGAGCTGTTTTTT

v_gene: TRBV10-1
d_gene: .
j_gene: TRBJ1-2
abundance: .
CDR3aa: CASSGQYNYGYTF
CDR3nt: TGCGCCAGCAGTGGACAGTACAACTATGGCTACACCTTC

v_gene: TRBV6-5
d_gene: .
j_gene: TRBJ1-2
abundance: .
CDR3aa: CASSYGGARPYGYTF
CDR3nt: TGTGCCAGCAGTTATGGGGGGGCGCGCCCCTATGGCTACACCTTC